These 13 T cell receptor beta chains were all obtained from the same sample, sequenced in a study of shared T cell receptors in the human thymus. Produced via immunoSEQ multiplex PCR; TCRdb's table is partial and in-frame only. This table holds some 660,000 clones, roughly 86% found once. The sample also formed part of further work on human thymus T cells.

Sequencing was carried out using thymocytes. Receptor source: a boy less than two years old with a congenital heart defect.

This sequence joins TRBV28 and TRBJ2-5; 8 bases are a match to TRBD2. The germline gives CDR1 MDHEN, CDR2 SYDVKM. This CDR3 contains 16 residues. V lost 10 bases and J lost 5; bases outside the gene matches: 18. Written as DNA, the CDR3 is TGTGCCACCCAGGGAGCGGGAGACACGGTCCTGGAGACCCAGTACTTC. It specifies CATQGAGDTVLETQYF. The variable domain in full, with the rest retrieved from reference TRBV28 and TRBJ2-5, is DVKVTQSSRYLVKRTGEKVFLECVQDMDHENMFWYRQDPGLGLRLIYFSYDVKMKEKGDIPEGYSVSREKKERFSLILESASTNQTSMYLCATQGAGDTVLETQYFGPGTRLLVL.

This clone has a single count. The chain links TRBV28 to TRBJ1-4; TRBD1 matches at 7 bases. The V gene's germline CDR1 is MDHEN and CDR2 SYDVKM. Losses at the gene ends were 8 bases for V and 7 bases for J; bases not matched to a gene: 16. This CDR3 spans 16 amino acids. For the CDR3, the DNA is TGTGCCAGCGCTGGGGACAACAGGGGCGAGGGTGAAAAACTGTTTTTT. This codes for CASAGDNRGEGEKLFF.

This clone was recorded once. The rearrangement uses TRBV19 and TRBJ1-2, with D tentatively TRBD1 (5 bases). The germline V and J ends were trimmed by 10 bases and 5 bases, with 14 bases remaining between them. Looked up from germline, CDR1 is LNHDA and CDR2 is SQIVND (reference sequence). The CDR3 is 12 amino acids. The CDR3 DNA reads as TGTGCCACCACGGGGGTAAAGTATGGCTACACCTTC. Protein sequence: CATTGVKYGYTF.

The chain recombines TRBV6-1 with TRBJ1-1; TRBD1 is a possible D gene (6 bases). The germline V gene encodes CDR1 MNHNS and CDR2 SASEGT. This CDR3 is built from 15 residues. Trimming took 4 bases from V and 0 from J, leaving 12 bases between them. The DNA for the CDR3 is TGTGCCAGCAGTGCCGGGACACCACTGAACACTGAAGCTTTCTTT. It is translated as CASSAGTPLNTEAFF.

This clone was found once. The chain employs TRBV4-1 and TRBJ1-5; perhaps TRBD1 as D (6 bases). V was shortened by 0 bases and J by 2 bases, with 8 bases between the two germline ends. CDR1 MGHRA and CDR2 YSYEKL come from the germline V gene. This CDR3 spans 15 amino acids. CDR3 in DNA: TGCGCCAGCAGCCAAGATTACAGGGGCAATCAGCCCCAGCATTTT. Amino acid sequence: CASSQDYRGNQPQHF.

The CDR3 loop reads CASSQLLSQPQHF. The CDR3, as DNA: TGTGCCAGCAGCCAGCTTCTGAGCCAGCCCCAGCATTTT. The rearrangement uses TRBV4-2 and TRBJ1-5; no definite D call. Trimming took 3 bases from V and 7 from J, leaving 10 bases between them. The germline gives CDR1 LGHNA, CDR2 YNFKEQ. There are 13 residues in the CDR3.

In nucleotides, the CDR3 is TGTGCCAGCAGCTTAAACAGGTTTGACAATGAGCAGTTCTTC. Protein sequence: CASSLNRFDNEQFF. The V gene is TRBV11-3, the J gene TRBJ2-1, with TRBD1 as a possible D gene (5 bases). CDR1 SGHNT and CDR2 YENEEA come from the germline V gene. V lost 2 bases and J 5 bases, leaving 10 bases between the germline ends. This CDR3 is built from 14 residues.

The J gene is TRBJ2-7, the V gene TRBV14, with 10 bases that match TRBD2. CDR3 size: 15 residues. Germline loops: CDR1 SGHDN, CDR2 FVKESK. The V and J ends lost 1 base and 2 bases, in that order; junction bases with no gene match: 2. Here the CDR3 reads CASSQGGTSAYEQYF. CDR3 coding DNA: TGTGCCAGCAGCCAAGGGGGGACTAGCGCCTACGAGCAGTACTTC.

The chain links TRBV6-5 to TRBJ1-6; unclear D gene. The ends were cut back, 4 bases at V and 2 bases at J, with 12 bases in the middle. Looked up from germline, CDR1 is MNHEY and CDR2 is SVGAGI. The CDR3 spans 16 residues. The CDR3 sequence: CASSSSGRPYNSPLHF. The CDR3 region has the DNA TGTGCCAGCAGTTCGAGCGGACGGCCCTATAATTCACCCCTCCACTTT.

V and J are TRBV10-3 and TRBJ1-1, with 7 bases lining up with TRBD1. There are 14 residues in the CDR3. The V gene's germline CDR1 is ENHRY and CDR2 SYGVKD. J gave up 3 bases and V 6 bases, and 7 bases lay outside the gene matches. Here the CDR3 reads CAIRKDRWDTEAFF. As DNA, the CDR3 is TGTGCCATCAGGAAGGACAGGTGGGACACTGAAGCTTTCTTT.

The V and J genes are TRBV13 and TRBJ2-7, with 10 nucleotides matching TRBD1. Trimming removed 4 bases from V and 5 bases from J; junction bases left unmatched: 8. The CDR3 is 15 residues long. Germline V gene lookup returns CDR1 PRHDT and CDR2 FYEKMQ (reference sequence). The CDR3 spells CASSSGTGDVDEQYF. CDR3 in DNA: TGTGCCAGCAGCTCTGGGACAGGGGATGTCGACGAGCAGTACTTC.

This clone was detected once. CDR3 sequence: CASSHQDYSHGYTF. CDR3 nucleotide sequence: TGTGCCAGCAGCCATCAGGACTACAGCCATGGCTACACCTTC. V gene TRBV7-2 combines with J gene TRBJ1-2; no clear D gene. This CDR3 has 14 residues. V lost 5 bases, J lost 6 bases, and 16 bases lay in between. Germline lookup yields CDR1 SGHTA and CDR2 FQGNSA.

This clone was seen just once. This chain links TRBV28 with TRBJ1-1; perhaps TRBD1 as D (5 bases). The V gene lost 6 bases and the J gene lost 7 bases, with 12 bases spanning the gap. The germline V gene has CDR1 MDHEN and CDR2 SYDVKM. This CDR3 comprises 12 residues. CDR3 bases: TGTGCCAGCAGACAAGGGGCCCTTGAAGCTTTCTTT. Amino acids: CASRQGALEAFF.